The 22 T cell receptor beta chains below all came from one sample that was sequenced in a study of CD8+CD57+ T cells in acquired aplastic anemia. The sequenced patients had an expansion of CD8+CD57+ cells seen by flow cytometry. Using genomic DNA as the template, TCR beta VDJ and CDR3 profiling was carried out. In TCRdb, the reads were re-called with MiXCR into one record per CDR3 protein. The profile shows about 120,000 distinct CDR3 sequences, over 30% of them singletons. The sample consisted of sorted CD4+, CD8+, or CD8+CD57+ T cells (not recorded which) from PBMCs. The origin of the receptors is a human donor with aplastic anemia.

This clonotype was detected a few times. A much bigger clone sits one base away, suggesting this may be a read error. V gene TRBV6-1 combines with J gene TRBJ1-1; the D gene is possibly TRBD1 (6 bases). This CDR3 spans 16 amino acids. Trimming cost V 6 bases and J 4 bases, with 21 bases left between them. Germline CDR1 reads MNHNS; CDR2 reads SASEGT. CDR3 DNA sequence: TGTGCCAGCAGCGACCCCCGGGGGCGGGGGAGCACTGAAGCTTTCTTT. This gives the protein CASSDPRGRGSTEAFF.

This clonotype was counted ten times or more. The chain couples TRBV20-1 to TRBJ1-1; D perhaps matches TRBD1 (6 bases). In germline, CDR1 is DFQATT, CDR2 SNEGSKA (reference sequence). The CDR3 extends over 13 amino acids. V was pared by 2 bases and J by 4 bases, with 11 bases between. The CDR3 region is CSARYGGGTEAFF. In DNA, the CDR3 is TGCAGTGCTAGATATGGAGGGGGCACTGAAGCTTTCTTT.

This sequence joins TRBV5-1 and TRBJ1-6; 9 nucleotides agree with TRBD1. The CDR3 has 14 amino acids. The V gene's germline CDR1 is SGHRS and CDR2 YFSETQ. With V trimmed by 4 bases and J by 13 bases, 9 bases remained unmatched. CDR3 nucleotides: TGCGCCAGCAGCCAGGGACAGGGAGGTAGGCCCCTCCACTTT. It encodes CASSQGQGGRPLHF.

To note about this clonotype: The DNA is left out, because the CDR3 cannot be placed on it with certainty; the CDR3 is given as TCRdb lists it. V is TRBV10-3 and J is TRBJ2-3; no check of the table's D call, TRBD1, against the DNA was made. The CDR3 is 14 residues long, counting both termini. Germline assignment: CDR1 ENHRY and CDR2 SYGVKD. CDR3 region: CAIRFGAGTDTQYF.

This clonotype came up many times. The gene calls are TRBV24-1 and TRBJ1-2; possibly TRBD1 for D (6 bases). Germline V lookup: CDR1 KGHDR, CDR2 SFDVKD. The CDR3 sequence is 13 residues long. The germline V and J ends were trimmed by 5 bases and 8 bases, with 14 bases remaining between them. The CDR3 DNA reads TGTGCCACCAGTGCCCGGGACATAACGGGCTACACCTTC. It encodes CATSARDITGYTF.

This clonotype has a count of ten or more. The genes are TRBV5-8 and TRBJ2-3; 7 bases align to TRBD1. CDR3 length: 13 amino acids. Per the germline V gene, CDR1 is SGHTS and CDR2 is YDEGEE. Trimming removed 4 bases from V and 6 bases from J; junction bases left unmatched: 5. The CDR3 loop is CASSPRGRDTQYF. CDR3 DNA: TGTGCCAGCAGCCCTAGGGGGCGCGATACGCAGTATTTT.

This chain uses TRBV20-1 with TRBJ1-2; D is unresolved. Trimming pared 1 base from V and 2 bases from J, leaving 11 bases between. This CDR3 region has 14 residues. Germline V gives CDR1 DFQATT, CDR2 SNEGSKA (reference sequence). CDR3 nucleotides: TGCAGTGCTAGAGGGGCGGTCTACAACTATGGCTACACCTTC. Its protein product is CSARGAVYNYGYTF.

CDR3 nucleotide sequence: TGTGCCACCAGCAGCGACGGGACAGGGTATCGGGGCTACACCTTC. As protein: CATSSDGTGYRGYTF. The chain has TRBV15 and TRBJ1-2, with TRBD1 identical over 9 bases. V lost 3 bases to trimming and J lost 8 bases; unmatched junction nucleotides: 10. The CDR3 has 15 residues. CDR1 is LNHNV, CDR2 YYDKDF, per germline (reference sequence).

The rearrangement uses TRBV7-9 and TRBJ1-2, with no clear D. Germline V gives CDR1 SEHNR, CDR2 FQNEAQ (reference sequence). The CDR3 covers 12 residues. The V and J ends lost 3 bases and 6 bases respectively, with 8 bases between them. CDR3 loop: CASSFVEDGYTF. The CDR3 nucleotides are TGTGCCAGCAGCTTCGTAGAGGATGGCTACACCTTC.

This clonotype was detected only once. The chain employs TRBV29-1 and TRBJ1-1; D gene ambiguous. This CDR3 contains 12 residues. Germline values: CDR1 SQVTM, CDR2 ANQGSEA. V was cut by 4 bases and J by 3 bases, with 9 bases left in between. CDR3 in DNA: TGCAGCGTTGGGGCGAGGTACACTGAAGCTTTCTTT. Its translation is CSVGARYTEAFF.

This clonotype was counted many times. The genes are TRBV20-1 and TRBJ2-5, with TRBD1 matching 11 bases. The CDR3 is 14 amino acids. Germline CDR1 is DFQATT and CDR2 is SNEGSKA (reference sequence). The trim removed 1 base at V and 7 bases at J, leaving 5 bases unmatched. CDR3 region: CSARVGQGAWTQYF. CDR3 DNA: TGCAGTGCTAGAGTTGGACAGGGGGCCTGGACCCAGTACTTC.

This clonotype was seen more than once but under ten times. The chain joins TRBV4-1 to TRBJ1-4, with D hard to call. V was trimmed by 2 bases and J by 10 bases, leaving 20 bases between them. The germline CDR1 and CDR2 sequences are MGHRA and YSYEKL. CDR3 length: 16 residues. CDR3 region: CASSQIGSWLNGKLFF. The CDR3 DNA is TGCGCCAGCAGCCAAATAGGGAGCTGGTTGAACGGAAAACTGTTTTTT.

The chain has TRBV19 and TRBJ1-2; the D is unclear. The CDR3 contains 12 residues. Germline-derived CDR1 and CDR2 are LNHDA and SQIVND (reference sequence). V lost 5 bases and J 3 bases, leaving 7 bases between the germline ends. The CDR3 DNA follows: TGTGCCAGTAGTCTCCCATACTATGGCTACACCTTC. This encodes CASSLPYYGYTF.

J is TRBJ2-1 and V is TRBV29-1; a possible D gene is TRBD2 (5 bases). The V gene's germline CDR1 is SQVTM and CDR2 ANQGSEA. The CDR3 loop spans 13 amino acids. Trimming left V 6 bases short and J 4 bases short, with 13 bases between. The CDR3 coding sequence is TGCAGCGTGGCATCTGGCGGGTACAATGAGCAGTTCTTC. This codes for CSVASGGYNEQFF.

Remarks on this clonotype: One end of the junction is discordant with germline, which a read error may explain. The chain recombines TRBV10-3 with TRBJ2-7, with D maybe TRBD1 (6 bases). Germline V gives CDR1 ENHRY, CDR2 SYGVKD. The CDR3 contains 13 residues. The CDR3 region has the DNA TGTGCCACCAGTGACAGGCTCTCGGGGGAGCAGTACTTC. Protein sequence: CATSDRLSGEQYF.

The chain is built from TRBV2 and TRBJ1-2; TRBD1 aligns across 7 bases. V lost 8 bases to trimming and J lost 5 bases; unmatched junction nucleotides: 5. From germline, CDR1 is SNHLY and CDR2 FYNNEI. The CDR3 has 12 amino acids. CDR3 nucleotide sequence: TGTGCCAGCGCAGGGGGGGAATATGGCTACACCTTC. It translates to CASAGGEYGYTF.

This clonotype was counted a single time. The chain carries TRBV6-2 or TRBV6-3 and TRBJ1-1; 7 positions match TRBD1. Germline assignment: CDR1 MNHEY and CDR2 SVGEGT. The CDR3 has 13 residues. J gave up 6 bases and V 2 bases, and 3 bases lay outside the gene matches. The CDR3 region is CASSYRQGAEAFF. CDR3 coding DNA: TGTGCCAGCAGTTACCGGCAGGGGGCTGAAGCTTTCTTT.

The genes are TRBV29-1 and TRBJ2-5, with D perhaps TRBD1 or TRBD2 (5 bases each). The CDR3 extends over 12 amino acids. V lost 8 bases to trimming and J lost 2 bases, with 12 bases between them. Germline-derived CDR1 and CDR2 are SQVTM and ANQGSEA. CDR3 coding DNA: TGCAGCTTATGGGGGTTACAAGAGACCCAGTACTTC. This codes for CSLWGLQETQYF.

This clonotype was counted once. CDR3 nucleotide sequence: TGTGCCAGCAGCTACCTTATGAACACTGAAGCTTTCTTT. Amino acid sequence: CASSYLMNTEAFF. The chain combines TRBV7-9 with TRBJ1-1; no definite D call. CDR3 length: 13 amino acids. CDR1 and CDR2 (germline): SEHNR, FQNEAQ (reference sequence). V lost 4 bases, J lost 0 bases, and 6 bases lay in between.

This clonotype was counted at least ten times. The CDR3 coding sequence is TGTGCCAGCAGTTGGCGGGGAGGCTACACCTTC. It specifies CASSWRGGYTF. The chain has TRBV28 and TRBJ1-2; D is unresolved. Germline CDR1 and CDR2: MDHEN and SYDVKM. V lost 4 bases to trimming and J lost 8 bases, with 8 bases between them. This CDR3 has 11 amino acids.

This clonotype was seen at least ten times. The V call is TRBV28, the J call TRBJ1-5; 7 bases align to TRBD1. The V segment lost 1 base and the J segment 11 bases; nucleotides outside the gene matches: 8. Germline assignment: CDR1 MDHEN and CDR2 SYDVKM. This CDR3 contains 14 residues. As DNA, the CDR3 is TGTGCCAGCAGTTTATCAATGGGCAGGGGGACCCAGCATTTT. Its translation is CASSLSMGRGTQHF.

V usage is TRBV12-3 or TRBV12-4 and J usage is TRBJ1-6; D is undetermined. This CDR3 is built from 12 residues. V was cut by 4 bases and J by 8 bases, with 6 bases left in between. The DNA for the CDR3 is TGTGCCAGCAGTTACGGAGATTCACCCCTCCACTTT. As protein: CASSYGDSPLHF.